This entry lists 24 T cell receptor beta chains sequenced from one sample in a study of spatial heterogeneity in lung cancer. TCRdb re-derived calls from the 5' RACE reads in MiXCR, one entry per CDR3 protein. The table shows some 25,000 distinct CDR3 sequences, with roughly 12% occurring only once. Documented time point: sample taken at primary tumor resection. In each case, whole RNA from tumor, nontumor lung or frozen PBMC was sequenced unsorted. The sample consisted of PBMCs, taken at surgery. All receptors come from a female donor with early-stage non-small cell lung cancer.

This clonotype was seen at least ten times. This chain joins TRBV29-1 and TRBJ1-4, with 11 bases identical to TRBD1. The CDR3 runs 16 residues. Trimming removed 4 bases from V and 8 bases from J; junction bases left unmatched: 12. The germline V gene encodes CDR1 SQVTM and CDR2 ANQGSEA. In DNA, the CDR3 is TGCAGCGTTGTATCGAGTCGTCGGGACAGGGGGGAAAAACTGTTTTTT. As protein: CSVVSSRRDRGEKLFF.

There are many counts of this clonotype. For the CDR3, the DNA is TGTGCCAGCAGCTTAGACAGGTTTAACTACGAGCAGTACGTC. It specifies CASSLDRFNYEQYV. The chain links TRBV11-1 to TRBJ2-7; a weak D match, TRBD1 (5 bases). This CDR3 region has 14 residues. V dropped 1 base and J dropped 3 bases, with 10 bases sitting between them. Germline assignment: CDR1 SGHAT and CDR2 FQDESV (reference sequence).

Remarks on this clonotype: This may stem from a read error, because a much larger clone lies one nucleotide away. Given the absence of the conserved phenylalanine or tryptophan at the CDR3 end, a read error is likely. The V call is TRBV6-6, the J call TRBJ2-5; a weak D match, TRBD1 (6 bases). Germline CDR1 reads MNHNY; CDR2 reads SVGAGI (reference sequence). CDR3 size: 14 residues. Trimming cost V 6 bases and J 5 bases, with 16 bases left between them. The CDR3 DNA is TGTGCCAGCAGAGAAGCAGGGGCGGGCGAGACCCAGTACTGC. This codes for CASREAGAGETQYC.

This clonotype was detected many times. This chain connects TRBV6-2 or TRBV6-3 to TRBJ2-7; 9 bases agree with TRBD1. This CDR3 comprises 13 residues. CDR1 is MNHEY and CDR2 is SVGEGT in the germline V gene. Trimming cost V 8 bases and J 2 bases; bases outside gene matches: 4. CDR3 amino acids: CASRGQGTYEQYV. The DNA for the CDR3 is TGTGCCAGCCGCGGACAGGGGACCTACGAGCAGTACGTC.

This clonotype was recorded at least ten times. This chain uses TRBV6-6 with TRBJ2-3; the match to TRBD2 covers 10 bases. This CDR3 contains 16 residues. J was trimmed by 2 bases and V by 7 bases; bases with no gene match: 9. Germline loops: CDR1 MNHNY, CDR2 SVGAGI (reference sequence). This CDR3 is CASTLTSGEITDTQYF. CDR3 sequence (DNA): TGTGCCAGCACCCTAACTAGCGGGGAGATCACAGATACGCAGTATTTT.

This clonotype was picked up many times. V is TRBV7-9 and J is TRBJ1-1; D gene uncertain. Germline values: CDR1 SEHNR, CDR2 FQNEAQ (reference sequence). Trimming took 5 bases from V and 0 from J, leaving 13 bases between them. This CDR3 region has 15 residues. CDR3 protein: CASSPNILLNTEAFF. The CDR3 nucleotides read TGTGCCAGCAGCCCTAATATCCTATTGAACACTGAAGCTTTCTTT.

At least ten counts were recorded for this clonotype. This rearrangement joins TRBV7-8 to TRBJ2-6, with 8 bases matching TRBD2. The V gene end was trimmed by 4 bases and the J gene end by 0 bases; junction bases not matched to a gene: 2. This CDR3 region has 16 residues. Per the germline V gene, CDR1 is SGHVS and CDR2 is FQNEAQ. The CDR3, as DNA: TGTGCCAGCAGCTCACGGGAGGGCTCTGGGGCCAACGTCCTGACTTTC. Protein: CASSSREGSGANVLTF.

There are many counts of this clonotype. The chain couples TRBV7-2 to TRBJ2-1, with 8 nucleotides matching TRBD2. Germline V gene sequence: CDR1 SGHTA, CDR2 FQGNSA. CDR3 length: 15 amino acids. J lost 7 bases, V lost 2 bases, and 7 bases had no gene match. The CDR3 spells CASSLLREATNEQFF. The CDR3 DNA reads as TGTGCCAGCAGCTTATTGCGGGAGGCGACGAATGAGCAGTTCTTC.

This clonotype was seen repeatedly, ten times or more. The CDR3 here is CASTGAIVSGANVLTF. The CDR3 DNA reads as TGTGCCAGCACCGGGGCCATTGTCTCTGGGGCCAACGTCCTGACTTTC. This chain joins TRBV27 and TRBJ2-6; D might be TRBD1 or TRBD2, each matching 5 bases. The V and J ends lost 7 bases and 0 bases respectively, with 13 bases between them. This CDR3 is built from 16 residues. Germline V gene sequence: CDR1 MNHEY, CDR2 SMNVEV (reference sequence). The whole variable domain, remainder taken from reference TRBV27 and TRBJ2-6, is EAQVTQNPRYLITVTGKKLTVTCSQNMNHEYMSWYRQDPGLGLRQIYYSMNVEVTDKGDVPEGYKVSRKEKRNFPLILESPSPNQTSLYFCASTGAIVSGANVLTFGAGSRLTVL.

This clonotype was seen repeatedly, ten times or more. The rearrangement joins TRBV20-1 to TRBJ2-1; 13 positions agree with TRBD2. Trimming cost V 3 bases and J 10 bases; bases outside gene matches: 9. The CDR3 extends over 15 amino acids. Germline V gene data show CDR1 as DFQATT and CDR2 as SNEGSKA (reference sequence). CDR3 coding DNA: TGCAGTGCTAGTCGGTTTACTAGCGGGAGGGGGGAGCAGTTCTTC. Translation gives CSASRFTSGRGEQFF.

This rearrangement joins TRBV6-4 to TRBJ2-1, with 11 bases fitting TRBD2. Germline V gene lookup returns CDR1 MRHNA and CDR2 SNTAGT. The ends lost 6 bases at V and 3 bases at J; junction bases unmatched: 4. The CDR3 contains 15 residues. Here the CDR3 reads CASSPLAGGYNEQFF. CDR3 coding DNA: TGTGCCAGCAGCCCGCTAGCGGGGGGCTACAATGAGCAGTTCTTC.

In its sample, this clonotype was seen many times. V gene TRBV7-2 combines with J gene TRBJ2-2, with 7 bases that match TRBD1. The junction had 9 bases not matched to a gene; V was cut back by 7 bases and J by 4 bases. In germline, CDR1 is SGHTA, CDR2 FQGNSA. This CDR3 is built from 15 residues. CDR3 in DNA: TGTGCCAGCATCTCGAGACAGGGAATCACCGGGGAGCTGTTTTTT. Residues: CASISRQGITGELFF.

This clonotype is judged medium-sized (0.01 to 0.1%). This chain joins TRBV7-2 and TRBJ2-7; D may be TRBD2 (5 bases). The CDR3 runs 15 residues. Trimming pared 1 base from V and 2 bases from J, leaving 12 bases between. The germline V gene has CDR1 SGHTA and CDR2 FQGNSA. The CDR3, as DNA: TGTGCCAGCAGCTTAGATGGAGGTCCAACCTACGAGCAGTACTTC. It yields the protein CASSLDGGPTYEQYF.

There are many counts of this clonotype. This chain joins TRBV28 and TRBJ2-4; 13 bases line up with TRBD2. CDR1 MDHEN and CDR2 SYDVKM come from the germline V gene. The CDR3 sequence is 17 residues long. With V trimmed by 5 bases and J by 4 bases, 8 bases remained unmatched. The CDR3 bases are TGTGCCAGCAGTCCCCCGACTAGCGGGGGGCATAAAAACATTCAGTACTTC. Its protein product is CASSPPTSGGHKNIQYF.

This clonotype has ten or more counts. The chain joins TRBV7-9 to TRBJ1-2; D uncertain. This CDR3 has 14 residues. The germline V gene has CDR1 SEHNR and CDR2 FQNEAQ (reference sequence). Trimming cost V 1 base and J 4 bases, with 10 bases left between them. Here the CDR3 reads CASSLGGNSYGYTF. The CDR3 DNA reads as TGTGCCAGCAGCTTAGGAGGGAACAGCTATGGCTACACCTTC.

The chain has TRBV7-2 and TRBJ2-7, with D perhaps matching TRBD1 (5 bases). CDR1 is SGHTA and CDR2 is FQGNSA in the germline V gene. Trimming left V 5 bases short and J 4 bases short, with 12 bases between. This CDR3 spans 13 amino acids. The CDR3 DNA sequence: TGTGCCAGCAGCCCAGGGCCCTTTTACGAGCAGTACTTC. Its protein product is CASSPGPFYEQYF.

By share, this clonotype counts as medium-sized. The V and J genes are TRBV7-3 and TRBJ1-2; 9 bases line up with TRBD1. V lost 5 bases to trimming and J lost 2 bases; unmatched junction nucleotides: 6. The CDR3 has 15 residues. The germline V gene has CDR1 SGHTA and CDR2 FQGTGA. The CDR3 is CASSPDRGSNYGYTF. The CDR3 DNA follows: TGTGCCAGCAGCCCCGACAGGGGGAGCAACTATGGCTACACCTTC.

This clonotype was observed at least ten times. The chain joins TRBV29-1 to TRBJ2-1; 11 bases fit TRBD2. The germline V gene encodes CDR1 SQVTM and CDR2 ANQGSEA. Germline trimming cut 7 bases from V and 0 bases from J; bases unmatched to any gene: 8. The CDR3 loop spans 16 amino acids. CDR3 DNA sequence: TGCAGCGCCCATGGTAGCGGGAGGGCCTCCTACAATGAGCAGTTCTTC. Translating it yields CSAHGSGRASYNEQFF.

This clonotype was picked up many times. The rearrangement links TRBV7-9 to TRBJ1-2; tentatively, D is TRBD1 (5 bases). Between the trimmed V and J ends, which lost 5 bases and 3 bases, there was a span of 19 bases. CDR3 length: 16 amino acids. Germline V gene lookup returns CDR1 SEHNR and CDR2 FQNEAQ (reference sequence). CDR3 sequence reads: CASSSTGTEDYYGYTF. The CDR3 DNA reads as TGTGCCAGCAGCAGTACCGGGACGGAGGACTACTATGGCTACACCTTC.

The V gene is TRBV19, the J gene TRBJ2-2, with 11 bases matching TRBD2. The CDR3 is made up of 16 amino acids. Germline-derived CDR1 and CDR2 are LNHDA and SQIVND (reference sequence). V dropped 6 bases and J dropped 5; count of bases not matched to a gene: 8. In nucleotides, the CDR3 is TGTGCCAGTAGGACCTCCGGGACTAGCGGTACCGGGGAGCTGTTTTTT. Amino acids: CASRTSGTSGTGELFF.

The chain links TRBV14 to TRBJ2-7, with 7 nucleotides matching TRBD1. Germline values: CDR1 SGHDN, CDR2 FVKESK. This CDR3 region has 14 residues. J was trimmed by 5 bases and V by 2 bases; bases with no gene match: 6. The CDR3 nucleotides are TGTGCCAGCAGCCAAAGCTTACAGGGGAACGAGCAGTACGTC. This translates into CASSQSLQGNEQYV.

This clonotype was counted a few times. V usage is TRBV7-2 and J usage is TRBJ2-1; the D is unclear. Germline CDR1 SGHTA, CDR2 FQGNSA. This CDR3 comprises 12 residues. Trimming removed 0 bases at V and 15 bases at J, with 12 bases between. The CDR3 DNA reads TGTGCCAGCAGCTTAGCCCGAGACCCCCCGTTCTTC. It translates to CASSLARDPPFF.

Many counts were recorded for this clonotype. The chain joins TRBV27 to TRBJ1-5; weak D call: TRBD1 (6 bases). Trimming pared 5 bases from V and 0 bases from J, leaving 17 bases between. The CDR3 consists of 17 residues. Germline CDR1 MNHEY, CDR2 SMNVEV (reference sequence). For the CDR3, the DNA is TGTGCCAGCAGTCCTATCCGACAGGAAAGTAGCAATCAGCCCCAGCATTTT. Protein: CASSPIRQESSNQPQHF.

Many counts were recorded for this clonotype. The J gene is TRBJ2-1, the V gene TRBV6-2 or TRBV6-3; perhaps TRBD1 as D (6 bases). Trimming shortened V by 5 bases and J by 0 bases, and 29 bases separated the two germline ends. The CDR3 is made up of 21 amino acids. CDR1 is MNHEY, CDR2 SVGEGT, per germline. The DNA of the CDR3 is TGTGCCAGCAGTCAGCGACAGGAACTCTGGGACCTCCGGAGCTCCTACAATGAGCAGTTCTTC. This encodes CASSQRQELWDLRSSYNEQFF.